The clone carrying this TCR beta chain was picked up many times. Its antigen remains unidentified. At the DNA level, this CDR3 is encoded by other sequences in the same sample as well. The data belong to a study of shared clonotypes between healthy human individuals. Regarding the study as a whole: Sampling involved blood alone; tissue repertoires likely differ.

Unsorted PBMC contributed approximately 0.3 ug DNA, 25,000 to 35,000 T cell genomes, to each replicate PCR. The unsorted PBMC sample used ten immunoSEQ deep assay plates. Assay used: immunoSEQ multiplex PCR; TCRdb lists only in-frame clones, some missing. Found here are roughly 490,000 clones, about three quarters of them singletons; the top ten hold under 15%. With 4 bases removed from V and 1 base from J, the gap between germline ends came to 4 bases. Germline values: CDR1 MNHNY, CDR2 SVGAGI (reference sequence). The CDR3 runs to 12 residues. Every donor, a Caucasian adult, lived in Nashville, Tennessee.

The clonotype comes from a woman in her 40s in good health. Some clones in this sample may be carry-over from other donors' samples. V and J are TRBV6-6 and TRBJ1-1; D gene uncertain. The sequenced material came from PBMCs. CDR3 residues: CASSSQNTEAFF. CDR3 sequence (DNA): TGTGCCAGCAGTTCCCAGAACACTGAAGCTTTCTTT.